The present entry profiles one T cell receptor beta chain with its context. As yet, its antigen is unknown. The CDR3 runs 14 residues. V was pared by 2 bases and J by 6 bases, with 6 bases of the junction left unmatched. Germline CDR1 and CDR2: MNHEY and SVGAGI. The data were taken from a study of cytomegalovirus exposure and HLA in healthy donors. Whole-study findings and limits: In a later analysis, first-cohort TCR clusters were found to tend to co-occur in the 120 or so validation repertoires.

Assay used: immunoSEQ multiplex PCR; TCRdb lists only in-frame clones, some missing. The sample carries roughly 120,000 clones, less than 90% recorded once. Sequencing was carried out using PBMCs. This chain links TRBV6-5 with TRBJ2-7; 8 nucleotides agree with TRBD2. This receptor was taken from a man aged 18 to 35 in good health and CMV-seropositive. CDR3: CASSYTGGPGEQYF. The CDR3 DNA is TGTGCCAGCAGTTACACGGGGGGGCCAGGCGAGCAGTACTTC.